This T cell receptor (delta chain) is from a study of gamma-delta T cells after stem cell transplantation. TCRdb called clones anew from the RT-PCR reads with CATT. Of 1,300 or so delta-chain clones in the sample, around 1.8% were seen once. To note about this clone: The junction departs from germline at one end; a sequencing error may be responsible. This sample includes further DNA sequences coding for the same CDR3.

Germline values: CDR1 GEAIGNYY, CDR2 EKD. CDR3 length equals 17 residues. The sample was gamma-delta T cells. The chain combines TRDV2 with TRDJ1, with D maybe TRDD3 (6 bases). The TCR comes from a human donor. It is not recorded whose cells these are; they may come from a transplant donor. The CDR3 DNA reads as TGTGCCTGTGATACACTGGGTGGGCTTACTGGACTTAATAAGCTCATCTTT. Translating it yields CACDTLGGLTGLNKLIF.